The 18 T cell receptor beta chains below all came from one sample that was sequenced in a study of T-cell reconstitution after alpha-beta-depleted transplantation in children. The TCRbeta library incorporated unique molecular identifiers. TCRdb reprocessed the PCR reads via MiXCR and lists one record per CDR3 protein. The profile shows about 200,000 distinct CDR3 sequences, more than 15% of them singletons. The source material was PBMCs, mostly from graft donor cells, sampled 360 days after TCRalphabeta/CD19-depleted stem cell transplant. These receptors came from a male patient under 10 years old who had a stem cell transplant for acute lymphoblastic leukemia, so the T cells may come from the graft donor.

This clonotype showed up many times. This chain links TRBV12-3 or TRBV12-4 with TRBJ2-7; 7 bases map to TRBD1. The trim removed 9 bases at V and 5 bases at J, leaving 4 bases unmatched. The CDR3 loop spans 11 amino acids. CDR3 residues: CASLQGHEQYF. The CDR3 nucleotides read TGTGCCAGTCTACAGGGGCACGAGCAGTACTTC.

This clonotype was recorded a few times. CDR3 protein: CASSEVFLSSYEQYF. The DNA of the CDR3 is TGTGCCAGCAGTGAAGTTTTCTTAAGCTCCTACGAGCAGTACTTC. V is TRBV2 and J is TRBJ2-7; D unclear. The CDR3 runs to 15 residues. The V and J ends lost 1 base and 0 bases respectively, with 10 bases between them. Germline V gene sequence: CDR1 SNHLY, CDR2 FYNNEI.

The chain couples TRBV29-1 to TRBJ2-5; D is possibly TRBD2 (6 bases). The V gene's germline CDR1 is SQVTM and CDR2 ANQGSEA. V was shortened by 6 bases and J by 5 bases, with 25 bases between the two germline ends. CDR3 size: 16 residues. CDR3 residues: CSVLRQQAGWTETQYF. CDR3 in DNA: TGCAGCGTCCTACGACAACAGGCGGGGTGGACGGAGACCCAGTACTTC.

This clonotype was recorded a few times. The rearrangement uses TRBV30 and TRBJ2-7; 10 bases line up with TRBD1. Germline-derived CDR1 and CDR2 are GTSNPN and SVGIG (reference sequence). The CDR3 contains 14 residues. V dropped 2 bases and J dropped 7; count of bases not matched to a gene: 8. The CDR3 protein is CAWSPGTGVIEQYF. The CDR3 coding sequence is TGTGCCTGGAGTCCAGGGACAGGGGTGATTGAGCAGTACTTC.

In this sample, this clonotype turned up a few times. This chain's CDR3 is CASSRGGAGNTEAFF. In DNA form, the CDR3 reads TGTGCCAGCAGTCGTGGAGGGGCGGGGAACACTGAAGCTTTCTTT. This chain links TRBV12-3 or TRBV12-4 with TRBJ1-1; D might be TRBD1 (5 bases). The CDR3 covers 15 residues. V gave up 5 bases and J gave up 1 base, with 14 bases separating them.

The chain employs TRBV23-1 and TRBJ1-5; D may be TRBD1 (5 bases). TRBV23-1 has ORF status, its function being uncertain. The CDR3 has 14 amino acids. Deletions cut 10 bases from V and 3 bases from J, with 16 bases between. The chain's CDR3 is CATLRPGPNQPQHF. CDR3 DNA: TGCGCCACCTTACGACCGGGACCCAATCAGCCCCAGCATTTT.

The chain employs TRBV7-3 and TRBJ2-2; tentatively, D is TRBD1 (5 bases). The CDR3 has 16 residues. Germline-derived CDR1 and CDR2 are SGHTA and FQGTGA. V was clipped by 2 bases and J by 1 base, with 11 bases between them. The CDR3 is CASSLWGQGNTGELFF. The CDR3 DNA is TGTGCCAGCAGCTTATGGGGCCAGGGGAACACCGGGGAGCTGTTTTTT.

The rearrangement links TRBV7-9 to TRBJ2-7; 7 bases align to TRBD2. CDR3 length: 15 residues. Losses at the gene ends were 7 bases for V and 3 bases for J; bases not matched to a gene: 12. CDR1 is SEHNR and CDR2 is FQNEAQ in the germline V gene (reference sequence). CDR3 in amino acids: CASTINWGGYYEQYF. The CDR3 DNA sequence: TGTGCCAGCACCATCAATTGGGGGGGGTACTACGAGCAGTACTTC.

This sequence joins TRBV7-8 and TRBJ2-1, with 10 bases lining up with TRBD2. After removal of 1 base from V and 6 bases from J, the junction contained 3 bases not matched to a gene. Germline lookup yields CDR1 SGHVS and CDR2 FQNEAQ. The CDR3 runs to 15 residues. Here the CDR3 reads CASSLVASGGNEQFF. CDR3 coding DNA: TGTGCCAGCAGCTTAGTTGCTAGCGGGGGCAATGAGCAGTTCTTC.

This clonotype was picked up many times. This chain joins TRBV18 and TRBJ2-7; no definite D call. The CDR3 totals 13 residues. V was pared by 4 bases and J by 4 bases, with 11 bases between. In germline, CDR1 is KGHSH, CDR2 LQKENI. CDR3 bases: TGTGCCAGCTCACTTGGGCCAACGTACGAGCAGTACTTC. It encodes CASSLGPTYEQYF.

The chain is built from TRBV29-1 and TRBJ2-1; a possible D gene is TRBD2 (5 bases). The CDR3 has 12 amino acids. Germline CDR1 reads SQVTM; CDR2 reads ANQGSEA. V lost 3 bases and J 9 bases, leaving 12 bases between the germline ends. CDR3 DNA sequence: TGCAGCGTTGACGGCGGGCTGGGTGAGCAGTTCTTC. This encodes CSVDGGLGEQFF.

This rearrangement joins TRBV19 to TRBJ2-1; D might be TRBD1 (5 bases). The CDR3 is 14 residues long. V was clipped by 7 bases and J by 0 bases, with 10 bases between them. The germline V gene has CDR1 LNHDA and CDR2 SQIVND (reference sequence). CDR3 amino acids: CASTRGGSYNEQFF. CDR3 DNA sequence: TGTGCCAGTACTAGGGGCGGCTCCTACAATGAGCAGTTCTTC.

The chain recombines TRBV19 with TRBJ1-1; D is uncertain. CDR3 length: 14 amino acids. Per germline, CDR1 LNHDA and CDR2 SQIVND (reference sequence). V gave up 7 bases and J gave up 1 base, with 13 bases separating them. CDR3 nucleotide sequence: TGTGCCAGTAATGAAGGTATGTCGAACACTGAAGCTTTCTTT. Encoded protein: CASNEGMSNTEAFF.

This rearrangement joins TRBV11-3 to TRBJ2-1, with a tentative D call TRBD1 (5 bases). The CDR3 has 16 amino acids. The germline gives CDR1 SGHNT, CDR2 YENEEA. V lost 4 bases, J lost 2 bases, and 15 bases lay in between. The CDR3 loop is CASSSSSQGTYNEQFF. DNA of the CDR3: TGTGCCAGCAGCTCAAGTAGCCAGGGAACCTACAATGAGCAGTTCTTC.

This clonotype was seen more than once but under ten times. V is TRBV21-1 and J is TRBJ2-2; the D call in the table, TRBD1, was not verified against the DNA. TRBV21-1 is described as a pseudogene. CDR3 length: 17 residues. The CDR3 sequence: CARPLGGVRKNTGELFF. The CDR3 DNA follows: TGTGCCAGGCCGCTTGGGGGGGTCAGAAAAAACACCGGGGAGCTGTTTTTT.

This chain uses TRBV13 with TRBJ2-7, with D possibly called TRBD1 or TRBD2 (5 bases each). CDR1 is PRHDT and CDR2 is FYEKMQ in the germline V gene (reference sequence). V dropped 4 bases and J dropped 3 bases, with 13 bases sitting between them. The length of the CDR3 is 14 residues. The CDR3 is CASSYRDANYEQYF. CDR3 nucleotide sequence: TGTGCCAGCAGCTACCGGGACGCAAACTACGAGCAGTACTTC.

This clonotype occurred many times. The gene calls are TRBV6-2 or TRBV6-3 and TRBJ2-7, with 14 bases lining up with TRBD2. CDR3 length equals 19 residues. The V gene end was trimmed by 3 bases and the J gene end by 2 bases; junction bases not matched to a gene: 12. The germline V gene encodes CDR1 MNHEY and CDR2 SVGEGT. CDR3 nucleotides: TGTGCCAGCAGTTATCCGACTAGCGGGAGGGCCTCGAATCCCTACGAGCAGTACTTC. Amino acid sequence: CASSYPTSGRASNPYEQYF.

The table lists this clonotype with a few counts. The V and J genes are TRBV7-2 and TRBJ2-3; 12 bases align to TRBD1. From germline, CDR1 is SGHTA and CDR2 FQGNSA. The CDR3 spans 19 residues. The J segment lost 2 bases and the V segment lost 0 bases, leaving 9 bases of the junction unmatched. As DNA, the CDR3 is TGTGCCAGCAGCTTAGCCGGGACAGGGGGCTTTGCGATCACAGATACGCAGTATTTT. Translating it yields CASSLAGTGGFAITDTQYF.